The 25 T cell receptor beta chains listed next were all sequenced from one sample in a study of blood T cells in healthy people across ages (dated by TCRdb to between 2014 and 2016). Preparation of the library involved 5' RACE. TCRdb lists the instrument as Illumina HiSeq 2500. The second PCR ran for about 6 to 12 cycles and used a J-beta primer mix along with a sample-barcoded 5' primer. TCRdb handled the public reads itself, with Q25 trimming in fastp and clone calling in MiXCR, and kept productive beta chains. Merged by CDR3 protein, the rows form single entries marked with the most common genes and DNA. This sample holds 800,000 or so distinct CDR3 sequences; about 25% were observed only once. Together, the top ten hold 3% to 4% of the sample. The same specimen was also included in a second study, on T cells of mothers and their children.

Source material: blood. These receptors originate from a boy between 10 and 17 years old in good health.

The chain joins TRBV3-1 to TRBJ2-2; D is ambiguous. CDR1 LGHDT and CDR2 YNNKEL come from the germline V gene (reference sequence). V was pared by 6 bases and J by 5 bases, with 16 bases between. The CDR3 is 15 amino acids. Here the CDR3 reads CASRHTKGYTGELFF. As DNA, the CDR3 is TGTGCCAGCAGACATACAAAGGGATATACCGGGGAGCTGTTTTTT.

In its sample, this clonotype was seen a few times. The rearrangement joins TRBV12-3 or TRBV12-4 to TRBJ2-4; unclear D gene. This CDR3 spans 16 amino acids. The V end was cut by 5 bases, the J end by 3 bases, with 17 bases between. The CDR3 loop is CASSIHPSLGKNIQYF. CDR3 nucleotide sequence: TGTGCCAGCAGTATACATCCCTCGCTGGGCAAAAACATTCAGTACTTC.

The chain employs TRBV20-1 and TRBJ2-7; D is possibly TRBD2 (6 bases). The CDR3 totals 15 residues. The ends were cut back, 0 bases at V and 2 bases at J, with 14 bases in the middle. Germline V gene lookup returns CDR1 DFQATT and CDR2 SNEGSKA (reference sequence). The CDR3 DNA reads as TGCAGTGCTAGAGATTTGGAAGGAGGGCCCTACGAGCAGTACTTC. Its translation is CSARDLEGGPYEQYF.

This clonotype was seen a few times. The CDR3 here is CSATDREGYGYTF. DNA for the CDR3: TGCAGTGCAACCGACAGGGAGGGCTATGGCTACACCTTC. This rearrangement joins TRBV20-1 to TRBJ1-2, with 7 bases matching TRBD1. V gave up 6 bases and J gave up 4 bases; unmatched junction bases: 8. Germline values: CDR1 DFQATT, CDR2 SNEGSKA (reference sequence). The CDR3 loop spans 13 amino acids.

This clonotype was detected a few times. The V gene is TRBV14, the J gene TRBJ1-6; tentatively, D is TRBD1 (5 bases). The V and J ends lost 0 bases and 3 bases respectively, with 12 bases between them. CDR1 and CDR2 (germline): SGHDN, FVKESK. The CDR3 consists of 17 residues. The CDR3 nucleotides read TGTGCCAGCAGCCAAGAGAAACCGGGACTCTATAATTCACCCCTCCACTTT. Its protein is CASSQEKPGLYNSPLHF.

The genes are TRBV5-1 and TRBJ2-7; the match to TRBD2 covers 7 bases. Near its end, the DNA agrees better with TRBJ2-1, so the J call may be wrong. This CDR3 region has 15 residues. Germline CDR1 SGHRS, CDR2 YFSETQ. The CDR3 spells CASSLVAGEHNEQFF. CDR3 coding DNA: TGCGCCAGCAGCTTGGTGGCGGGGGAGCACAATGAGCAGTTCTTC.

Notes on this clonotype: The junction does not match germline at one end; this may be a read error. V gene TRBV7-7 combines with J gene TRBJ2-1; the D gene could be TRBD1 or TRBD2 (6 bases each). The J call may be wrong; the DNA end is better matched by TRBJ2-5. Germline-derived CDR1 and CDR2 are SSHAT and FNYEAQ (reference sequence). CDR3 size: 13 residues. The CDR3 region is CASSGIGGETQYF. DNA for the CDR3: TGTGCTAGCAGCGGCATCGGGGGCGAGACCCAGTACTTC.

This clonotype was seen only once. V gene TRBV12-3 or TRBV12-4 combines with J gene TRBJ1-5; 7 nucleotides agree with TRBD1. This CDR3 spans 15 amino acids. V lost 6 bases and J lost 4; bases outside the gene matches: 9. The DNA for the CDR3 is TGTGCCAGCAGCGCCTCAGGGGGGACAAATCAGCCCCAGCATTTT. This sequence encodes CASSASGGTNQPQHF.

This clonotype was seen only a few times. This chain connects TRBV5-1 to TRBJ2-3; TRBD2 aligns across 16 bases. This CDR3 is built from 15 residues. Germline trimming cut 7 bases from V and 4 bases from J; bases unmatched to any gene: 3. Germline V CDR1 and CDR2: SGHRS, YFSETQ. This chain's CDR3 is CASAGTSGGADTQYF. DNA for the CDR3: TGCGCCAGCGCCGGGACTAGCGGGGGGGCAGATACGCAGTATTTT.

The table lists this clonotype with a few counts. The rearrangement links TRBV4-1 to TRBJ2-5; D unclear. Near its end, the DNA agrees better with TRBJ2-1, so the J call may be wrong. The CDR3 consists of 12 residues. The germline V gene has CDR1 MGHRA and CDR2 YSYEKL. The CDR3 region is CASSGIDNEQFF. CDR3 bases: TGCGCCAGCAGCGGTATCGACAATGAGCAGTTCTTC.

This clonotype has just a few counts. The CDR3 loop reads CASSFVGTSTTDTQYF. For the CDR3, the DNA is TGCGCCAGCAGCTTCGTCGGGACTAGCACCACAGATACGCAGTATTTT. The genes are TRBV5-1 and TRBJ2-3, with 9 bases identical to TRBD2. V trimming: 2 bases; J trimming: 2 bases; junction bases outside the gene matches: 6. This CDR3 has 16 amino acids. Germline CDR1 SGHRS, CDR2 YFSETQ.

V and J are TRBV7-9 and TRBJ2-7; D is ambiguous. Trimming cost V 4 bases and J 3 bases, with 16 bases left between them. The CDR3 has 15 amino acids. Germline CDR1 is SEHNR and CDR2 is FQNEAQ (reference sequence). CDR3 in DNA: TGTGCCAGCAGCTCCCCCCGAATAGGAGTCTACGAGCAGTACTTC. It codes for CASSSPRIGVYEQYF.

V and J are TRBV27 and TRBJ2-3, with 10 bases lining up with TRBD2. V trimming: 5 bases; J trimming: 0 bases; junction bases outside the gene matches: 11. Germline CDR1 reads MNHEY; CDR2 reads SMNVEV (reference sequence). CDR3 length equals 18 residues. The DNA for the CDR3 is TGTGCCAGCAGTGGGGGACTACTAGCGGGACTCAGCACAGATACGCAGTATTTT. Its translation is CASSGGLLAGLSTDTQYF.

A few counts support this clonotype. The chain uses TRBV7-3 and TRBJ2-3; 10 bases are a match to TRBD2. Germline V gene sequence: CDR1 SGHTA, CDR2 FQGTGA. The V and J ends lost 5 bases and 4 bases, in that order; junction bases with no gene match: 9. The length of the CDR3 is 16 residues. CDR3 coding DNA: TGTGCCAGCAGCCTGCTTAGCGGGAGGCCGCCAGATACGCAGTATTTT. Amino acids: CASSLLSGRPPDTQYF.

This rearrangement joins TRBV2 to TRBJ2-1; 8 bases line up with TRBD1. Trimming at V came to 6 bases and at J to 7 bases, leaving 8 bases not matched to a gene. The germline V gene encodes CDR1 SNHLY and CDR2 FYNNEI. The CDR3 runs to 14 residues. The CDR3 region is CASRRDRFGNEQFF. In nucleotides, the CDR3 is TGTGCCAGCAGACGGGACAGGTTCGGGAATGAGCAGTTCTTC.

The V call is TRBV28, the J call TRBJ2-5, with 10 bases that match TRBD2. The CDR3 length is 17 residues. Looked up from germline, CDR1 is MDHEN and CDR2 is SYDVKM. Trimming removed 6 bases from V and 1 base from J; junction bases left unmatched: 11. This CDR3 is CASSPVLAGVAQETQYF. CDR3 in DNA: TGTGCCAGCAGCCCCGTCCTAGCGGGAGTTGCCCAAGAGACCCAGTACTTC.

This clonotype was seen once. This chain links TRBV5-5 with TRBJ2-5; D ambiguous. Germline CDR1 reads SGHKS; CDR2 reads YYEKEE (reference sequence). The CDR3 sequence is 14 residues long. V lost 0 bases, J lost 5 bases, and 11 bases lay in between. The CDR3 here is CASSLAVPWETQYF. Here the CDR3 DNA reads TGTGCCAGCAGCTTGGCAGTGCCGTGGGAGACCCAGTACTTC.

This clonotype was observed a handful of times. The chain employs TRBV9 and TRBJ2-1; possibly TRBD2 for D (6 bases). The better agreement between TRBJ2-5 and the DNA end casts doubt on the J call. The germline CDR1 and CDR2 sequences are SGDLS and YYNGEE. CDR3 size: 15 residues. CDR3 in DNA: TGTGCCAGCAGCGTATCCGGAGGGGCCAAAGAGACCCAGTACTTC. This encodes CASSVSGGAKETQYF.

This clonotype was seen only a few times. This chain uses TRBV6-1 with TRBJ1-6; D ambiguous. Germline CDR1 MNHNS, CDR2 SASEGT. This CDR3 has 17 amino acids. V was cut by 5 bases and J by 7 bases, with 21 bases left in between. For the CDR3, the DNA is TGTGCCAGCAGTACGGGCGCGGGCCATCCGGGGAATTCACCCCTCCACTTT. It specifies CASSTGAGHPGNSPLHF.

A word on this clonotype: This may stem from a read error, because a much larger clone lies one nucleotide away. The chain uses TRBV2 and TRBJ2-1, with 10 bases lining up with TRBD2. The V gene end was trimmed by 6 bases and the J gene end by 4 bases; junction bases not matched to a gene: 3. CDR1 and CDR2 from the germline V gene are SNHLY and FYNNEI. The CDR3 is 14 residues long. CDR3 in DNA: TGTGCCAGCAGACCGGGACTAGCGTACAATGAGCAGTTCTTC. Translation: CASRPGLAYNEQFF.

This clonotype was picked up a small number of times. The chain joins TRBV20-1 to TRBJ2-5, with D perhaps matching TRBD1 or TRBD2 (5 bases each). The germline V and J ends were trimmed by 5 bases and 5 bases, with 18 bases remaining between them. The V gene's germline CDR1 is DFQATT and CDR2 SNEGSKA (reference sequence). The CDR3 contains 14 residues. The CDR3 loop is CSADGAPEGETQYF. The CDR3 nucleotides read TGCAGTGCTGACGGGGCACCAGAGGGGGAGACCCAGTACTTC.

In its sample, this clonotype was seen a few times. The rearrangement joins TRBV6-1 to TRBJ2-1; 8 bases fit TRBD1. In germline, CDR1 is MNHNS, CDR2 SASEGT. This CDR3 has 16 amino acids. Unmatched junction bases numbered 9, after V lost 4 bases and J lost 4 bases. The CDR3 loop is CASSVRPGQVYNEQFF. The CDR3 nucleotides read TGTGCCAGCAGTGTAAGACCGGGACAGGTATACAATGAGCAGTTCTTC.

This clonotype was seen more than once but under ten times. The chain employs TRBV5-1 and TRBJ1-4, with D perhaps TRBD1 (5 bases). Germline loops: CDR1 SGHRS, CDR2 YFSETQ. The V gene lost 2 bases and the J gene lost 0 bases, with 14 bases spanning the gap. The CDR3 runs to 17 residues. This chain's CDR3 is CASSLGTLDATNEKLFF. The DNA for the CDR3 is TGCGCCAGCAGCTTAGGGACCTTGGACGCAACTAATGAAAAACTGTTTTTT.

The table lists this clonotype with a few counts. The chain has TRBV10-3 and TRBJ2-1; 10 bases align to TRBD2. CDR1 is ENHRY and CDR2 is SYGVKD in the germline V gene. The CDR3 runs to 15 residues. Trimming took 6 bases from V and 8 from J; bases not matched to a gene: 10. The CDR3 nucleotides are TGTGCCATCAGCTCAGCGGGAGGGCCTGGTGATGAGCAGTTCTTC. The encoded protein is CAISSAGGPGDEQFF.

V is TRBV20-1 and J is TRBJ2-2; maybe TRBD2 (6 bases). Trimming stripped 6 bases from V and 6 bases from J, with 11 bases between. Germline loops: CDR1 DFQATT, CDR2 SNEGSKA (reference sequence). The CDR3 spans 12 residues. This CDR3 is CSARLDPGELFF. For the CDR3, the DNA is TGCAGTGCCCGACTAGACCCCGGGGAGCTGTTTTTT.